The clone carrying this T cell receptor beta chain was counted a few times. Antigen specificity is unknown. The sample belongs to a study of T cells after yellow fever vaccination. Each CDR3 protein gets one entry after TCRdb re-called the 5' RACE reads with MiXCR. The data contain approximately 450,000 distinct CDR3 sequences, under 20% of them singletons. General observations from the study: Contamination by abundant bulk-population clonotypes could be present in FACS-sorted repertoires. The secondary response was weaker but peaked faster, day 5 versus 15.

The sample consisted of PBMCs, taken before the yellow fever booster vaccination. The clonotype originates from a man aged 18 to 29 who received the YFV17D yellow fever vaccine.

The CDR3 sequence is CASSSEVGRAFF. The CDR3 coding sequence is TGTGCCAGCAGTTCGGAAGTGGGACGCGCTTTCTTT. This chain connects TRBV11-2 to TRBJ1-1; TRBD1 is a possible D gene (5 bases). From germline, CDR1 is SGHAT and CDR2 FQNNGV. The CDR3 totals 12 residues. V lost 6 bases and J 11 bases, leaving 16 bases between the germline ends.